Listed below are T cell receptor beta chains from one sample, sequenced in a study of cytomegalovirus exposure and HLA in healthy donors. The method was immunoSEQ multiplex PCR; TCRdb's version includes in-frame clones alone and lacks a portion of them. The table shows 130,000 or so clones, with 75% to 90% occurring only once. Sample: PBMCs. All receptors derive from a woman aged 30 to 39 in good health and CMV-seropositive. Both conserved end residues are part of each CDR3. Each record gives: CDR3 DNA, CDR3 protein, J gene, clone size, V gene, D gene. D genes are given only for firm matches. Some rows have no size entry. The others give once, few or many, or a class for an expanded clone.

cdr3_nt: TGTGCCAGCAGCTTAGTCGGCGGCTACGAGCAGTACTTC
cdr3_aa: CASSLVGGYEQYF
j_call: TRBJ2-7
clone_size: .
v_call: TRBV7-2
d_call: .

cdr3_nt: TGTGCCAGCAGGAGGCAGGGGGCGTCCTACGAGCAGTACTTC
cdr3_aa: CASRRQGASYEQYF
j_call: TRBJ2-7
clone_size: once
v_call: TRBV2
d_call: TRBD1

cdr3_nt: TGTGCCACCAGCAGGGACAGCGACGATCCTAAGGGTGCTTTCTTT
cdr3_aa: CATSRDSDDPKGAFF
j_call: TRBJ1-1
clone_size: .
v_call: TRBV15
d_call: .

cdr3_nt: TGTGCCAGCTCACAAACCCGACAGTCATTGAACACTGAAGCTTTCTTT
cdr3_aa: CASSQTRQSLNTEAFF
j_call: TRBJ1-1
clone_size: .
v_call: TRBV18
d_call: .

cdr3_nt: TGTGCCAGCAGCCCCCAGACAGGGAGGAACACTGAAGCTTTCTTT
cdr3_aa: CASSPQTGRNTEAFF
j_call: TRBJ1-1
clone_size: .
v_call: TRBV7-9
d_call: TRBD1

cdr3_nt: TGTGCCAGCAGTGCCCCCATAGCGGGGGGGCACCAAGAGACCCAGTACTTC
cdr3_aa: CASSAPIAGGHQETQYF
j_call: TRBJ2-5
clone_size: .
v_call: TRBV2
d_call: TRBD2

cdr3_nt: TGTGCCAGCAGTCCCCGGGGGGGGGCAGGCTATGGCTACACCTTC
cdr3_aa: CASSPRGGAGYGYTF
j_call: TRBJ1-2
clone_size: .
v_call: TRBV28
d_call: .

cdr3_nt: TGTGCCAGCAGTCCCTCCGGAGTGGGCGGGGGAGGTATTGAGCAGTTCTTC
cdr3_aa: CASSPSGVGGGGIEQFF
j_call: TRBJ2-1
clone_size: .
v_call: TRBV28
d_call: TRBD2

cdr3_nt: TGTGCCAGCACCGATCGGGGACAGCTCCTTAATGAAAAACTGTTTTTT
cdr3_aa: CASTDRGQLLNEKLFF
j_call: TRBJ1-4
clone_size: .
v_call: TRBV2
d_call: TRBD1

cdr3_nt: TGTGCCAGCAGCTTTTCCGGACACTCCTACGAGCAGTACTTC
cdr3_aa: CASSFSGHSYEQYF
j_call: TRBJ2-7
clone_size: .
v_call: TRBV11-1
d_call: .

cdr3_nt: TGCAGTGCAGGTCGGGGGACTGAAGCTTTCTTT
cdr3_aa: CSAGRGTEAFF
j_call: TRBJ1-1
clone_size: .
v_call: TRBV20-1
d_call: .

cdr3_nt: TGTGCCAGTAGTATAAGACTGTCCTCTGGAAACACCATATATTTT
cdr3_aa: CASSIRLSSGNTIYF
j_call: TRBJ1-3
clone_size: .
v_call: TRBV19
d_call: .

cdr3_nt: TGTGCCAGTAGTATTACGGGGAACACTGAAGCTTTCTTT
cdr3_aa: CASSITGNTEAFF
j_call: TRBJ1-1
clone_size: .
v_call: TRBV19
d_call: .

cdr3_nt: TGCGCCAGCAGCTTGGTAGGCCAAGGCGGCGAGCAGTACTTC
cdr3_aa: CASSLVGQGGEQYF
j_call: TRBJ2-7
clone_size: .
v_call: TRBV5-1
d_call: .

cdr3_nt: TGTGCCAGCATATACGACAGGGGGGGAAATCAGCCCCAGCATTTT
cdr3_aa: CASIYDRGGNQPQHF
j_call: TRBJ1-5
clone_size: .
v_call: TRBV2
d_call: TRBD1

cdr3_nt: TGTGCCAGCAGCCCCGGGGACAGGGGAGGTGAAGAGACCCAGTACTTC
cdr3_aa: CASSPGDRGGEETQYF
j_call: TRBJ2-5
clone_size: .
v_call: TRBV7-9
d_call: TRBD1

cdr3_nt: TGTGCCAGCAGCTTAGTGCCAGGGTTGAACACCGGGGAGCTGTTTTTT
cdr3_aa: CASSLVPGLNTGELFF
j_call: TRBJ2-2
clone_size: once
v_call: TRBV7-2
d_call: .

cdr3_nt: TGCGCCAGCAGCTTGGTAGGGGAAGGGGAAGGCTACACCTTC
cdr3_aa: CASSLVGEGEGYTF
j_call: TRBJ1-2
clone_size: .
v_call: TRBV5-1
d_call: .

cdr3_nt: TGTGCCAGCAGCGGGGTTCAGTATGAGCAGTTCTTC
cdr3_aa: CASSGVQYEQFF
j_call: TRBJ2-1
clone_size: .
v_call: TRBV2
d_call: .

cdr3_nt: TGTGCCAGCAGCTCCCTTAAAACGTACCTAAATGAAAAACTGTTTTTT
cdr3_aa: CASSSLKTYLNEKLFF
j_call: TRBJ1-4
clone_size: .
v_call: TRBV7-9
d_call: .

cdr3_nt: TGTGCCAGCAGTGAATTTGTAGGGGCAGGCACTGAAGCTTTCTTT
cdr3_aa: CASSEFVGAGTEAFF
j_call: TRBJ1-1
clone_size: .
v_call: TRBV6-1
d_call: .

cdr3_nt: TGTGCCAGCAGCTTAGGAGGGATCGAGACCCAGTACTTC
cdr3_aa: CASSLGGIETQYF
j_call: TRBJ2-5
clone_size: few
v_call: TRBV7-7
d_call: .

cdr3_nt: TGCGCCAGCAGCTCACCGGGACAGGGGGGAAAACTGTTTTTT
cdr3_aa: CASSSPGQGGKLFF
j_call: TRBJ1-4
clone_size: .
v_call: TRBV5-1
d_call: TRBD1

cdr3_nt: TGTGCCACCAGCAGGTCTAGTAAAAACATTCAGTACTTC
cdr3_aa: CATSRSSKNIQYF
j_call: TRBJ2-4
clone_size: once
v_call: TRBV15
d_call: .

cdr3_nt: TGTGCCACCGGCCGGGCTAGCGGGGGGGTGGACACCGGGGAGCTGTTTTTT
cdr3_aa: CATGRASGGVDTGELFF
j_call: TRBJ2-2
clone_size: .
v_call: TRBV15
d_call: TRBD2

cdr3_nt: TGTGCCAGCAGCTTCGCCCGGGGGGGAGAGACCCAGTACTTC
cdr3_aa: CASSFARGGETQYF
j_call: TRBJ2-5
clone_size: .
v_call: TRBV7-6
d_call: TRBD2

cdr3_nt: TGCGCCAGCAGTGCGGACGGGGAAGAAAAACTGTTTTTT
cdr3_aa: CASSADGEEKLFF
j_call: TRBJ1-4
clone_size: .
v_call: TRBV5-1
d_call: .

cdr3_nt: TGTGCCAGCAGCGGTGGGGAGGAGGATATGGCTGGCTACACCTTC
cdr3_aa: CASSGGEEDMAGYTF
j_call: TRBJ1-2
clone_size: .
v_call: TRBV9
d_call: .

cdr3_nt: TGTGCCAGCAGTTCCGGGACTAGCGGGAGGCAGCAGTACTTC
cdr3_aa: CASSSGTSGRQQYF
j_call: TRBJ2-7
clone_size: few
v_call: TRBV6-5
d_call: TRBD2

cdr3_nt: TGTGCCAGCAGGGGGGACAGGGGAAGTTACACTGAAGCTTTCTTT
cdr3_aa: CASRGDRGSYTEAFF
j_call: TRBJ1-1
clone_size: .
v_call: TRBV27
d_call: TRBD1

cdr3_nt: TGTGCCAGCAGCACCAGAGAGACCCAGTACTTC
cdr3_aa: CASSTRETQYF
j_call: TRBJ2-5
clone_size: .
v_call: TRBV2
d_call: .

cdr3_nt: TGTGCCAGCAGCGACCCGGACAGAGCGAACACCGGGGAGCTGTTTTTT
cdr3_aa: CASSDPDRANTGELFF
j_call: TRBJ2-2
clone_size: few
v_call: TRBV9
d_call: .

cdr3_nt: TGCAGCCTCACCGTAACAGGGGAGGACGAGCAGTACTTC
cdr3_aa: CSLTVTGEDEQYF
j_call: TRBJ2-7
clone_size: .
v_call: TRBV29-1
d_call: .

cdr3_nt: TGTGCCAGCAGTGATGGACAGCTCCATCAGCCCCAGCATTTT
cdr3_aa: CASSDGQLHQPQHF
j_call: TRBJ1-5
clone_size: .
v_call: TRBV6-1
d_call: .

cdr3_nt: TGTGCCAGCAGCCCCGAGTGGACCGGGATTGAAGCTTTCTTT
cdr3_aa: CASSPEWTGIEAFF
j_call: TRBJ1-1
clone_size: .
v_call: TRBV5-5
d_call: .

cdr3_nt: TGCGCCAGCAGCTTGGCTGGTGTTGGCGGGAGTGAAAAACTGTTTTTT
cdr3_aa: CASSLAGVGGSEKLFF
j_call: TRBJ1-4
clone_size: .
v_call: TRBV5-1
d_call: .

cdr3_nt: TGTGCCAGCAGCTTACAGGGGGCGCCCACTGAAGCTTTCTTT
cdr3_aa: CASSLQGAPTEAFF
j_call: TRBJ1-1
clone_size: .
v_call: TRBV7-9
d_call: TRBD1

cdr3_nt: TGTGCCAGCAGTTCCAGGGGAAAAGGCTATGGCTACACCTTC
cdr3_aa: CASSSRGKGYGYTF
j_call: TRBJ1-2
clone_size: .
v_call: TRBV28
d_call: .

cdr3_nt: TGTGCCAGCAGCTTGGAGGGTAGCGGGCCTTTCTACGAGCAGTACTTC
cdr3_aa: CASSLEGSGPFYEQYF
j_call: TRBJ2-7
clone_size: .
v_call: TRBV5-6
d_call: TRBD2

cdr3_nt: TGTGCCAGCTCAGTGACGGGACAGGGTACAGATACGCAGTATTTT
cdr3_aa: CASSVTGQGTDTQYF
j_call: TRBJ2-3
clone_size: .
v_call: TRBV18
d_call: TRBD1

cdr3_nt: TGTGCCAGCAGTGCGACTAGCGGGAGGGAGACCCAGTACTTC
cdr3_aa: CASSATSGRETQYF
j_call: TRBJ2-5
clone_size: .
v_call: TRBV2
d_call: TRBD2

cdr3_nt: TGTGCCAGCAGCTTGGGGGGATCCCCCACAGATACGCAGTATTTT
cdr3_aa: CASSLGGSPTDTQYF
j_call: TRBJ2-3
clone_size: .
v_call: TRBV7-9
d_call: .